This TCR beta chain is drawn from a study of T cell responses to AZD1222 COVID-19 vaccine. Worth noting for this clone: What it binds is not known.

CDR3 size: 15 residues. Per germline, CDR1 SGHTA and CDR2 FQGTGA. J lost 7 bases, V lost 5 bases, and 8 bases had no gene match. Study-wide findings and caveats: Spike was spanned by vaccine-associated CD4 TCRs, with dominance at 160-218 and 743-854. The sample set comprised mostly white British donors with more females, and clonal diversity was possibly underestimated.

Measured with immunoSEQ multiplex PCR; TCRdb has only the in-frame clones, and not every one. The sample yields 99,000 or so clones, approximately 92% seen once. V and J are TRBV7-3 and TRBJ2-1, with 10 nucleotides matching TRBD2. This receptor was obtained from an adult who received the AZD1222 COVID-19 vaccine. Here the sequenced sample was peripheral blood, taken 28 days after the second AZD1222 dose. The DNA for the CDR3 is TGTGCCAGCAGCCGCACGCGGACTAGCGGTAATGAGCAGTTCTTC. This encodes CASSRTRTSGNEQFF.